Here is one T cell receptor beta chain with its context. This CDR3 has 18 amino acids. The germline V gene has CDR1 MGHDK and CDR2 SYGVNS. Trimming took off 6 bases at V and 6 bases at J, with 27 bases between the two ends. Healthy Caucasians from Russia aged roughly 6 to 100 served as donors. It was with a sample-barcoded 5' primer and a J-beta primer mix that a second PCR of roughly 6 to 12 cycles was run. Every single cDNA molecule received a tag from a template-switch adaptor with 12 random nucleotides. Each CDR3 protein gets one entry after TCRdb re-called the 5' RACE reads with MiXCR. Of nearly 800,000 distinct CDR3 sequences listed, 20% to 30% are singletons. The source of the sample is a study of blood T cells in healthy people across ages. The sample also formed part of further work on T cells of mothers and their children. That report adds: A few healthy Caucasian mothers, along with their six children, were the donors. Microchimeric T cell clones that persisted were not detected.

The chain combines TRBV25-1 with TRBJ2-1, with a weak D call TRBD2 (6 bases). This TCR was sampled from a boy aged 10-17 years in good health. Sequenced: blood. The CDR3 spells CASRGQGGRAAAGNEQFF. For the CDR3, the DNA is TGTGCCAGCAGAGGGCAGGGCGGCCGGGCAGCAGCGGGCAATGAGCAGTTCTTC.